Below are 14 T cell receptor beta chains sequenced from a single sample in a study of blood T cell repertoires in COVID-19. Measured with immunoSEQ multiplex PCR; TCRdb has only the in-frame clones, and not every one. Of roughly 340,000 clones listed, approximately 89% are singletons. The sequenced material came from peripheral blood. These receptors were taken from a woman aged 18-29 years who had recovered from COVID-19.

The chain joins TRBV7-6 to TRBJ1-1, with D possibly being TRBD1 (6 bases). The germline V gene has CDR1 SGHVS and CDR2 FNYEAQ. The CDR3 extends over 12 amino acids. Between the trimmed V and J ends, which lost 4 bases and 13 bases, there was a span of 16 bases. CDR3 nucleotide sequence: TGTGCCAGCAGCTCAAACCAGGGGAAAGTTTTCTTT. Amino acids: CASSSNQGKVFF.

The rearrangement links TRBV12-3 or TRBV12-4 to TRBJ2-1, with TRBD1 as a possible D gene (5 bases). Trimming removed 5 bases from V and 4 bases from J, with 9 bases in between. The CDR3 has 13 amino acids. The CDR3 region is CASSLGQYNEQFF. CDR3 in DNA: TGTGCCAGCAGTCTCGGACAATACAATGAGCAGTTCTTC.

The chain is built from TRBV30 and TRBJ1-1; D might be TRBD1 (5 bases). CDR1 is GTSNPN, CDR2 SVGIG, per germline (reference sequence). Trimming shortened V by 4 bases and J by 5 bases, and 14 bases separated the two germline ends. The CDR3 spans 13 residues. As DNA, the CDR3 is TGTGCCTGGAAAAGGGGCGTTGGGACTGAAGCTTTCTTT. It encodes CAWKRGVGTEAFF.

This chain uses TRBV19 with TRBJ1-3; D ambiguous. V was trimmed by 4 bases and J by 7 bases, leaving 20 bases between them. This CDR3 has 16 residues. Looked up from germline, CDR1 is LNHDA and CDR2 is SQIVND (reference sequence). In nucleotides, the CDR3 is TGTGCCAGTAGTACCTCTAGTGTGGAGGCGCTCAACACCATATATTTT. Translating gives CASSTSSVEALNTIYF.

This CDR3 is CASSDTRDLQFF. CDR3 nucleotides: TGTGCCAGCAGTGACACTAGGGATTTGCAGTTCTTC. This rearrangement joins TRBV28 to TRBJ2-1; D is possibly TRBD2 (5 bases). V gave up 5 bases and J gave up 12 bases, with 14 bases separating them. CDR3 size: 12 residues. In germline, CDR1 is MDHEN, CDR2 SYDVKM.

The chain couples TRBV7-9 to TRBJ1-2; TRBD1 agrees at 7 bases. The ends lost 5 bases at V and 7 bases at J; junction bases unmatched: 7. Germline CDR1 SEHNR, CDR2 FQNEAQ (reference sequence). This CDR3 is built from 13 residues. CDR3 amino acids: CASSTHPGGGYTF. Here the CDR3 DNA reads TGTGCCAGCAGCACGCATCCAGGGGGTGGCTACACCTTC.

V is TRBV7-9 and J is TRBJ1-1; D uncertain. This CDR3 has 11 amino acids. V lost 10 bases and J 1 base, leaving 7 bases between the germline ends. The germline V gene has CDR1 SEHNR and CDR2 FQNEAQ (reference sequence). CDR3 protein: CATRGNTEAFF. CDR3 DNA: TGTGCCACACGGGGGAACACTGAAGCTTTCTTT.

CDR3 sequence reads: CASSSLDRTESYGYTF. CDR3 coding DNA: TGTGCCAGCAGCTCCCTCGATCGGACAGAGAGCTATGGCTACACCTTC. The chain joins TRBV7-9 to TRBJ1-2, with D possibly being TRBD1 (6 bases). The length of the CDR3 is 16 residues. Germline assignment: CDR1 SEHNR and CDR2 FQNEAQ (reference sequence). Between the trimmed V and J ends, which lost 4 bases and 4 bases, there was a span of 19 bases.

This clone was seen a handful of times. The V gene is TRBV5-1, the J gene TRBJ2-2; D perhaps matches TRBD1 (6 bases). Per germline, CDR1 SGHRS and CDR2 YFSETQ. This CDR3 is built from 16 residues. Trimming pared 4 bases from V and 1 base from J, leaving 14 bases between. CDR3 DNA: TGCGCCAGCAGCCCGCCCGGGACAATGAACACCGGGGAGCTGTTTTTT. Amino acid sequence: CASSPPGTMNTGELFF. The variable domain in full, with the rest retrieved from reference TRBV5-1 and TRBJ2-2, is KAGVTQTPRYLIKTRGQQVTLSCSPISGHRSVSWYQQTPGQGLQFLFEYFSETQRNKGNFPGRFSGRQFSNSRSEMNVSTLELGDSALYLCASSPPGTMNTGELFFGEGSRLTVL.

This clone was counted a few times. V and J are TRBV27 and TRBJ1-6; maybe TRBD1 (6 bases). CDR3 size: 15 residues. Trimming left V 5 bases short and J 7 bases short, with 15 bases between. Germline loops: CDR1 MNHEY, CDR2 SMNVEV (reference sequence). The CDR3 DNA is TGTGCCAGCAGTGACCAACAGGGTTTCAATTCACCCCTCCACTTT. The encoded protein is CASSDQQGFNSPLHF.

The chain couples TRBV18 to TRBJ2-2; 10 nucleotides line up with TRBD1. In germline, CDR1 is KGHSH, CDR2 LQKENI. This CDR3 region has 16 residues. The ends lost 4 bases at V and 6 bases at J; junction bases unmatched: 8. The chain's CDR3 is CASSRTGTGVAGELFF. The CDR3 coding sequence is TGTGCCAGCTCACGTACCGGGACAGGGGTTGCCGGGGAGCTGTTTTTT.

This clone was seen a few times. The V and J genes are TRBV12-5 and TRBJ1-5; 7 bases are a match to TRBD1. Looked up from germline, CDR1 is LGHNT and CDR2 is FRNRAP. The length of the CDR3 is 14 residues. J lost 7 bases, V lost 5 bases, and 8 bases had no gene match. CDR3 amino acids: CASGLDRAGQPQHF. The CDR3 nucleotides read TGTGCTAGTGGTCTTGACAGGGCGGGACAGCCCCAGCATTTT.

The chain joins TRBV27 to TRBJ2-2; 7 bases match TRBD2. V was clipped by 3 bases and J by 4 bases; unmatched bases: 5. This CDR3 has 15 amino acids. Looked up from germline, CDR1 is MNHEY and CDR2 is SMNVEV (reference sequence). The CDR3 sequence: CASSFRAGSTGELFF. Written as DNA, the CDR3 is TGTGCCAGCAGTTTCAGAGCGGGAAGCACCGGGGAGCTGTTTTTT.

The gene calls are TRBV5-6 and TRBJ2-2, with D tentatively TRBD2 (5 bases). V was pared by 1 base and J by 2 bases, with 15 bases between. The germline gives CDR1 SGHDT, CDR2 YYEEEE. The CDR3 consists of 17 residues. The CDR3 bases are TGTGCCAGCAGCTTGTCCCGGGGATGGAGAAACACCGGGGAGCTGTTTTTT. This translates into CASSLSRGWRNTGELFF.